This entry describes one TCR beta chain. This specimen comes from a study of blood T cell repertoires in COVID-19. Study in general: Sample material is recorded as cDNA or gDNA derived from T cells, B-cell-depleted T cells, or PBMCs.

Study processing details: Reference gene primer amplification gave nucleated cell count estimates. Profiled with immunoSEQ multiplex PCR; TCRdb holds only in-frame clones, not every one. The V and J calls and clone size were taken over from that table, and D and trimming were inferred from the DNA. Here the sample spans 20,000 to 25,000 clones, roughly 90% being singletons. CDR1 is MNHEY, CDR2 SVGAGI, per germline. J gave up 2 bases and V 7 bases, and 3 bases lay outside the gene matches. The CDR3 is 14 residues long. The specimen was peripheral blood. The receptor comes from a woman aged 80 or over with active COVID-19. The chain joins TRBV6-5 to TRBJ2-5, with TRBD2 matching 11 bases. CDR3 in DNA: TGTGCCAGCAAGCTAGCGGGGGGACAAGAGACCCAGTACTTC. It is translated as CASKLAGGQETQYF.